This TCR beta chain was retrieved from a study of regulatory T cells in long-lasting Graves disease. The study's findings and limits: TCR diversity was lower in persistent than newly diagnosed Graves' disease.

Through Arm-PCR of CDR3 regions and iRepertoire HTBI primers, TCR beta libraries were built. TCRdb recomputed calls from the multiplex PCR reads with MiXCR, one row per CDR3 protein. This table holds around 250,000 distinct CDR3 sequences, approximately 20% found once. Germline V CDR1 and CDR2: ENHRY, SYGVKD. The CDR3 runs to 14 residues. V lost 2 bases to trimming and J lost 7 bases; unmatched junction nucleotides: 2. This clonotype is a singleton in its sample. The antigen remains unidentified. A much more abundant neighbour one base away suggests this may be a read error. Indicated time point: newly diagnosed GD, antithyroid drugs for less than 3 months. The authors made the TCR library using RNA they extracted from PBMCs. Another study also made use of these data, one on T cells in Graves' hyperthyroidism and ophthalmopathy. This second report adds: Exclusion criteria comprised uncontrolled infection, other autoimmune disease, pregnancy or lactation.

The sample in question was peripheral blood mononuclear cells (PBMCs), obtained at new diagnosis, from a patient treated with antithyroid drugs. The TCR comes from a woman in her 30s with Graves disease. V gene TRBV10-3 combines with J gene TRBJ2-2; 9 nucleotides match TRBD1. The CDR3 protein is CAISEDRGGGELFF. As DNA, the CDR3 is TGTGCCATCAGTGAGGACAGGGGGGGCGGGGAGCTGTTTTTT.